Below, 27 T cell receptor beta chains from the same sample are listed, as sequenced in a study of T cell repertoires in cytomegalovirus infection. These receptors lack a known antigen. TCRdb re-derived calls from the reads in MiXCR, one entry per CDR3 protein. The table lists 650,000 to 900,000 distinct CDR3 sequences, over 25% of them singletons. This specimen consisted of cultured CD8+ T cells from PBMCs, obtained from culture after CMV antigen stimulation. The source of these receptors is a human donor in good health (CMV status not recorded). Some clones in this sample may be carry-over from other donors' samples.

This clonotype has ten or more counts. This chain connects TRBV7-8 to TRBJ2-6; D not resolved. This CDR3 spans 16 amino acids. CDR1 is SGHVS and CDR2 is FQNEAQ in the germline V gene. With 5 bases removed from V and 0 bases from J, the gap between germline ends came to 11 bases. As DNA, the CDR3 is TGTGCCAGCAGCACCAGATGGGACTCTGGGGCCAACGTCCTGACTTTC. Translated, it gives CASSTRWDSGANVLTF.

The V gene is TRBV7-9, the J gene TRBJ2-7, with D perhaps TRBD1 (5 bases). Trimming stripped 2 bases from V and 5 bases from J, with 13 bases between. The CDR3 covers 14 residues. Looked up from germline, CDR1 is SEHNR and CDR2 is FQNEAQ (reference sequence). This chain's CDR3 is CASSLLARDNEQYF. Written as DNA, the CDR3 is TGTGCCAGCAGCTTATTGGCCAGGGATAACGAGCAGTACTTC.

The chain employs TRBV10-3 and TRBJ2-7; TRBD1 aligns across 9 bases. From germline, CDR1 is ENHRY and CDR2 SYGVKD. The length of the CDR3 is 14 residues. J lost 5 bases, V lost 7 bases, and 9 bases had no gene match. The CDR3 DNA follows: TGTGCCATCAATCCGGGACAGGGAAGCCACGAGCAGTACGTC. Translated: CAINPGQGSHEQYV.

Details on this clonotype: No conserved phenylalanine or tryptophan is present at the end of the CDR3, so a read error is the likely explanation. The chain links TRBV4-2 to TRBJ2-7; 9 positions agree with TRBD2. V dropped 4 bases and J dropped 2; count of bases not matched to a gene: 18. The CDR3 consists of 19 residues. Germline values: CDR1 LGHNA, CDR2 YNFKEQ. CDR3 coding DNA: TGTGCCAGCAGCCCCCAGGGTAGCGGGGGCCCCGGGGGGACCTACGAGCAGTACTAC. It yields the protein CASSPQGSGGPGGTYEQYY.

Comment on this clonotype: A much larger clone sits a single nucleotide away, making a read error possible. The chain combines TRBV6-6 with TRBJ2-7; 8 bases are shared with TRBD2. The CDR3 runs to 18 residues. Germline values: CDR1 MNHNY, CDR2 SVGAGI (reference sequence). Trimming removed 7 bases from V and 2 bases from J; junction bases left unmatched: 19. The CDR3 DNA sequence: TGTGCCAGCAATGAAAGGGGGGTGCTAGCGGGTAAAGCCTACGAGCAGTACTTC. It is translated as CASNERGVLAGKAYEQYF.

The chain carries TRBV4-1 and TRBJ2-7; 8 bases agree with TRBD2. The CDR3 sequence is 18 residues long. Germline-derived CDR1 and CDR2 are MGHRA and YSYEKL. V dropped 4 bases and J dropped 5; count of bases not matched to a gene: 19. DNA for the CDR3: TGCGCCAGCAGCCCTACCCCTATACTAGCGGAGGTACCGAACGAGCAGTACGTC. It is translated as CASSPTPILAEVPNEQYV.

The chain is built from TRBV28 and TRBJ2-1, with 9 bases lining up with TRBD2. V lost 3 bases and J lost 7; bases outside the gene matches: 10. There are 16 residues in the CDR3. Per germline, CDR1 MDHEN and CDR2 SYDVKM. CDR3 region: CASSFGSGGPGNEQFF. CDR3 DNA: TGTGCCAGCAGTTTCGGCAGCGGGGGGCCGGGGAATGAGCAGTTCTTC. Together with reference TRBV28 and TRBJ2-1, the CDR3 gives the full variable domain: DVKVTQSSRYLVKRTGEKVFLECVQDMDHENMFWYRQDPGLGLRLIYFSYDVKMKEKGDIPEGYSVSREKKERFSLILESASTNQTSMYLCASSFGSGGPGNEQFFGPGTRLTVL.

This clonotype was recorded once. The chain couples TRBV6-5 to TRBJ2-3; D is uncertain. V dropped 3 bases and J dropped 2 bases, with 15 bases sitting between them. Germline CDR1 is MNHEY and CDR2 is SVGAGI. The CDR3 extends over 16 amino acids. Here the CDR3 DNA reads TGTGCCAGCAGTTATTCCCGAACGCACATCACAGATACGCAGTATTTT. This gives the protein CASSYSRTHITDTQYF.

The chain carries TRBV19 and TRBJ1-6; D unclear. Trimming removed 7 bases from V and 0 bases from J, with 7 bases in between. Germline V lookup: CDR1 LNHDA, CDR2 SQIVND (reference sequence). This CDR3 spans 14 amino acids. The CDR3 nucleotides are TGTGCCAGTATCCGGGACTCCTATAATTCACCCCTCCACTTT. Amino acid sequence: CASIRDSYNSPLHF.

The V and J genes are TRBV10-3 and TRBJ2-3, with 12 bases lining up with TRBD2. Germline V gives CDR1 ENHRY, CDR2 SYGVKD. The J segment lost 5 bases and the V segment lost 8 bases, leaving 14 bases of the junction unmatched. The CDR3 contains 17 residues. CDR3 residues: CAISRLAGGISEDTQYF. The CDR3 nucleotides read TGTGCCATCTCGCGGCTAGCGGGGGGGATTTCGGAAGATACGCAGTATTTT.

This clonotype was seen more than once but under ten times. The chain uses TRBV12-5 and TRBJ2-5; maybe TRBD1 (7 bases). V was clipped by 7 bases and J by 9 bases, with 21 bases between them. Germline CDR1 reads LGHNT; CDR2 reads FRNRAP. There are 14 residues in the CDR3. CDR3 in amino acids: CASAGGDSLRAQYF. The CDR3 DNA is TGTGCTAGTGCCGGAGGGGACAGCCTCAGGGCCCAGTACTTC.

V gene TRBV5-4 combines with J gene TRBJ2-5; D gene ambiguous. Per germline, CDR1 SGHNT and CDR2 YYREEE (reference sequence). The CDR3 totals 16 residues. V shed 0 bases and J shed 5 bases, with 17 bases lying between them. CDR3 bases: TGTGCCAGCAGCTTGGACAGTCGCAAAATTCTGGAGACCCAGTACTTC. This codes for CASSLDSRKILETQYF.

Concerning this clonotype: One end of the junction varies from germline; a read error may be responsible. CDR3 sequence reads: CASGFGGDTEAFF. The CDR3 DNA follows: TGTGCCAGCGGCTTTGGAGGGGACACTGAAGCTTTCTTT. This chain joins TRBV7-2 and TRBJ1-1; D is possibly TRBD1 (5 bases). The germline CDR1 and CDR2 sequences are SGHTA and FQGNSA. The CDR3 runs to 13 residues.

With respect to this clonotype: A much larger clone sits a single nucleotide away, making a read error possible. CDR3 in amino acids: CASSLGQDRAYEQYF. DNA for the CDR3: TGTGCCAGCAGCCTGGGACAGGATAGGGCCTACGAGCAGTACTTC. The chain carries TRBV7-6 and TRBJ2-7; 8 positions match TRBD1. CDR1 is SGHVS and CDR2 is FNYEAQ in the germline V gene. Germline trimming cut 5 bases from V and 2 bases from J; bases unmatched to any gene: 8. This CDR3 contains 15 residues.

This clonotype was counted only a few times. The V call is TRBV5-1, the J call TRBJ1-5, with 9 bases identical to TRBD1. This CDR3 is 17 amino acids long. Germline V CDR1 and CDR2: SGHRS, YFSETQ. V lost 0 bases and J lost 0; bases outside the gene matches: 4. CDR3 nucleotides: TGCGCCAGCAGCTTGGGGACAGGGGTCGATAGCAATCAGCCCCAGCATTTT. Translated: CASSLGTGVDSNQPQHF.

A few counts support this clonotype. The chain carries TRBV6-2 or TRBV6-3 and TRBJ1-5, with TRBD1 matching over 8 bases. CDR3 length equals 19 residues. V lost 2 bases to trimming and J lost 2 bases; unmatched junction nucleotides: 14. Per germline, CDR1 MNHEY and CDR2 SVGEGT. The CDR3 here is CASSYGRGQDYLGNQPQHF. The DNA of the CDR3 is TGTGCCAGCAGTTACGGCAGGGGGCAGGATTATTTGGGCAATCAGCCCCAGCATTTT.

The chain employs TRBV5-5 and TRBJ1-1; maybe TRBD1 (5 bases). Trimming removed 3 bases from V and 3 bases from J, with 12 bases in between. In germline, CDR1 is SGHKS, CDR2 YYEKEE (reference sequence). The CDR3 spans 14 residues. The CDR3 region is CASSSQWGYTEAFF. The CDR3 DNA is TGTGCCAGCAGCTCCCAGTGGGGGTACACTGAAGCTTTCTTT.

V and J are TRBV6-6 and TRBJ2-7; perhaps TRBD1 as D (6 bases). CDR1 and CDR2 (germline): MNHNY, SVGAGI (reference sequence). This CDR3 is 16 amino acids long. The germline V and J ends were trimmed by 2 bases and 0 bases, with 14 bases remaining between them. CDR3 sequence (DNA): TGTGCCAGCAGTTACCGGGCAGGGGCGAGCTCCTACGAGCAGTACGTC. Translated, it gives CASSYRAGASSYEQYV.

DNA of the CDR3: TGTGCCAGCAGCCAACCGGGACACGACTCGGGGTCACCCCTCCACTTT. Translation: CASSQPGHDSGSPLHF. The J gene is TRBJ1-6, the V gene TRBV4-2; TRBD1 is a possible D gene (6 bases). Germline CDR1 and CDR2: LGHNA and YNFKEQ. Trimming pared 2 bases from V and 10 bases from J, leaving 18 bases between. This CDR3 spans 16 amino acids.

The sample holds many counts of this clonotype. This rearrangement joins TRBV12-3 or TRBV12-4 to TRBJ1-3; weak D call: TRBD1 (5 bases). V lost 9 bases to trimming and J lost 0 bases, with 15 bases between them. This CDR3 comprises 15 residues. In DNA, the CDR3 is TGTGCCAGTGTGGGGGGTAGGAGCTCTGGAAACACCATATATTTT. Translating it yields CASVGGRSSGNTIYF.

This chain connects TRBV18 to TRBJ1-5; a possible D gene is TRBD1 (5 bases). This CDR3 is 17 amino acids long. Germline V lookup: CDR1 KGHSH, CDR2 LQKENI. The V gene lost 3 bases and the J gene lost 2 bases, with 17 bases spanning the gap. The CDR3 loop reads CASSPYRRGEGNQPQHF. The CDR3 DNA sequence: TGTGCCAGCTCACCCTATAGGAGAGGGGAGGGCAATCAGCCCCAGCATTTT. Full variable domain (remainder filled in from reference TRBV18 and TRBJ1-5): NAGVMQNPRHLVRRRGQEARLRCSPMKGHSHVYWYRQLPEEGLKFMVYLQKENIIDESGMPKERFSAEFPKEGPSILRIQQVVRGDSAAYFCASSPYRRGEGNQPQHFGDGTRLSIL.

The chain recombines TRBV27 with TRBJ1-2; D gene ambiguous. Germline loops: CDR1 MNHEY, CDR2 SMNVEV (reference sequence). This CDR3 has 19 amino acids. V shed 5 bases and J shed 1 base, with 26 bases lying between them. The CDR3 DNA follows: TGTGCCAGCAGTCGGTCTTTTGCCACGGCCGCCCCCCTTAACTATGGCTACACCTTC. Translated, it gives CASSRSFATAAPLNYGYTF.

The sample holds a few counts of this clonotype. The rearrangement links TRBV4-2 to TRBJ1-5, with 10 positions matching TRBD1. Germline V gives CDR1 LGHNA, CDR2 YNFKEQ. This CDR3 spans 16 amino acids. Trimming removed 0 bases from V and 5 bases from J; junction bases left unmatched: 4. DNA of the CDR3: TGTGCCAGCAGCCAAGAACCCGGACAGGGGGATCAGCCCCAGCATTTT. Protein: CASSQEPGQGDQPQHF.

This clonotype was observed a few times. The CDR3 nucleotides are TGTGCCAGCAGTTTGTCCACGAACACCATATATTTT. It yields the protein CASSLSTNTIYF. The chain carries TRBV6-2 or TRBV6-3 and TRBJ1-3; no clear D. Germline V gene data show CDR1 as MNHEY and CDR2 as SVGEGT. The CDR3 totals 12 residues. The V gene lost 4 bases and the J gene lost 7 bases, with 8 bases spanning the gap.

This clonotype was found a few times. The genes are TRBV7-9 and TRBJ2-2; D is perhaps TRBD1 (5 bases). Trimming cost V 5 bases and J 4 bases, with 14 bases left between them. This CDR3 contains 15 residues. Germline values: CDR1 SEHNR, CDR2 FQNEAQ (reference sequence). The DNA for the CDR3 is TGTGCCAGCAGCCGTCAGGACACGATCACCGGGGAGCTGTTTTTT. Translation gives CASSRQDTITGELFF.

This chain uses TRBV2 with TRBJ2-7; D might be TRBD1 (6 bases). Germline CDR1 SNHLY, CDR2 FYNNEI. Trimming took 7 bases from V and 2 from J, leaving 15 bases between them. This CDR3 has 14 amino acids. CDR3 region: CASIAGDETYEQYV. The CDR3 region has the DNA TGTGCCAGCATTGCAGGGGACGAAACCTACGAGCAGTACGTC.

In its sample, this clonotype was seen a few times. The V and J genes are TRBV7-2 and TRBJ1-1, with 9 bases that match TRBD1. The CDR3 covers 17 residues. CDR1 SGHTA and CDR2 FQGNSA come from the germline V gene. The V gene end was trimmed by 1 base and the J gene end by 2 bases; junction bases not matched to a gene: 8. CDR3: CASSLVGQGLLNTEAFF. CDR3 DNA sequence: TGTGCCAGCAGCTTAGTCGGACAGGGGTTACTTAACACTGAAGCTTTCTTT.